This entry features one T cell receptor beta chain sequence. Its antigen remains unidentified. This record comes from a study of CD4+ T cells in melanoma. Study-level findings and limits: CD8+ T cell, macrophage and B cell function reportedly correlated with neoantigen-specific CD4+ T cells. Neoantigen-specific CD4+ T cells in melanoma reportedly had diverse differentiation states.

Repertoires were generated with immunoSEQ multiplex PCR, while TCRdb's copy carries only in-frame clones and drops some. The table lists some 10,000 clones, approximately 65% of them singletons, with around an eighth in the top ten. Sequences were obtained from cells from a culture (not recorded whether cultured in vitro). This TCR was recovered from a human donor with melanoma.

The CDR3 DNA reads TGTGCCAGCAGCTTAGGGGGCGCCCGTAATTCACCCCTCCACTTT. Protein product: CASSLGGARNSPLHF. This chain joins TRBV7-8 and TRBJ1-6; tentatively, D is TRBD1 (5 bases). The CDR3 consists of 15 residues. Trimming left V 1 base short and J 6 bases short, with 10 bases between. Germline V gene data show CDR1 as SGHVS and CDR2 as FQNEAQ.